One sample yielded the 20 T cell receptor beta chains listed below, sequenced in a study of Ad26.COV2.S vaccination and SARS-CoV-2 variants. Clones were read by immunoSEQ multiplex PCR, and TCRdb kept only the in-frame ones, dropping some. The sample lists approximately 360,000 clones, about 83% occurring once. As for treatment: roughly 18 received Ad26.COV2.S at low or high dose, single or two shots; several received placebo; per-sample allocation not given. Collection of samples fell on day 63 after the first vaccine or placebo injection. The sample was peripheral blood, taken in a trial of Ad26.COV2.S vaccine versus placebo. The receptors were sampled from a person between 18 and 59 years old who received the Ad26.COV2.S COVID-19 vaccine or a placebo.

In this sample, this clone turned up a few times. The V call is TRBV11-2, the J call TRBJ2-2; 8 nucleotides match TRBD2. Germline V gene lookup returns CDR1 SGHAT and CDR2 FQNNGV. V lost 1 base to trimming and J lost 9 bases; unmatched junction nucleotides: 7. This CDR3 comprises 15 residues. For the CDR3, the DNA is TGTGCCAGCAGCTTAGCGACTAGCGATTTCTGGGAGCTGTTTTTT. Amino acids: CASSLATSDFWELFF.

The rearrangement joins TRBV27 to TRBJ2-5, with D hard to call. Trimming cost V 0 bases and J 5 bases, with 13 bases left between them. Germline-derived CDR1 and CDR2 are MNHEY and SMNVEV (reference sequence). The CDR3 sequence is 15 residues long. The CDR3 loop is CASSLSVGFGETQYF. CDR3 nucleotides: TGTGCCAGCAGTTTATCGGTCGGTTTCGGGGAGACCCAGTACTTC.

This rearrangement joins TRBV27 to TRBJ2-2; D possibly corresponds to TRBD1 (7 bases). From germline, CDR1 is MNHEY and CDR2 SMNVEV (reference sequence). V lost 4 bases and J 4 bases, leaving 13 bases between the germline ends. This CDR3 spans 15 amino acids. The CDR3 bases are TGTGCCAGCAGTTCCAGGGGGGTTAGCACCGGGGAGCTGTTTTTT. Residues: CASSSRGVSTGELFF.

The rearrangement uses TRBV20-1 and TRBJ2-1; 7 bases line up with TRBD2. V lost 7 bases and J lost 10; bases outside the gene matches: 4. The CDR3 runs to 10 residues. Germline V CDR1 and CDR2: DFQATT, SNEGSKA (reference sequence). CDR3: CSGTSGEQFF. In DNA, the CDR3 is TGCAGTGGGACTAGTGGCGAGCAGTTCTTC.

The chain employs TRBV6-5 and TRBJ2-3; no firm D call. V gave up 7 bases and J gave up 1 base, with 15 bases separating them. Germline CDR1 and CDR2: MNHEY and SVGAGI. The CDR3 runs 15 residues. CDR3 amino acids: CASIQTGAGTDTQYF. CDR3 sequence (DNA): TGTGCCAGCATCCAAACGGGCGCTGGCACAGATACGCAGTATTTT.

V usage is TRBV3-1 (or the pseudogene TRBV3-2) and J usage is TRBJ2-2, with 10 bases matching TRBD2. With 0 bases clipped from V and 6 bases from J, the junction kept 4 bases outside the gene matches. The CDR3 totals 16 residues. Germline CDR1 is LGHDT and CDR2 is YNNKEL (reference sequence). The CDR3 DNA reads TGTGCCAGCAGCCAAGATTCCCTAGCGGGAGCCGGGGAGCTGTTTTTT. This codes for CASSQDSLAGAGELFF.

The V call is TRBV11-2, the J call TRBJ1-1; 7 bases line up with TRBD1. J was trimmed by 1 base and V by 4 bases; bases with no gene match: 3. The CDR3 runs 14 residues. Germline V gives CDR1 SGHAT, CDR2 FQNNGV. CDR3 residues: CASSSRQGNTEAFF. DNA of the CDR3: TGTGCCAGCAGCTCGCGACAGGGGAACACTGAAGCTTTCTTT.

The chain recombines TRBV5-7 with TRBJ1-5, with D possibly matching TRBD1 (6 bases). TRBV5-7 is classed as an ORF, of uncertain function. The CDR3 has 15 residues. Trimming took off 4 bases at V and 4 bases at J, with 15 bases between the two ends. The DNA of the CDR3 is TGTGCCAGCAGCGTGCCGGACAGCCAGAATCAGCCCCAGCATTTT. Amino acids: CASSVPDSQNQPQHF.

This clone was seen only once. V is TRBV5-1 and J is TRBJ2-3; D possibly uses TRBD1 or TRBD2 (6 bases each). CDR1 is SGHRS, CDR2 YFSETQ, per germline. The CDR3 sequence is 15 residues long. Trimming shortened V by 10 bases and J by 0 bases, and 18 bases separated the two germline ends. DNA for the CDR3: TGCGCCTCAGCGAGGGGGGACTCTAGCACAGATACGCAGTATTTT. It translates to CASARGDSSTDTQYF.

The gene calls are TRBV16 and TRBJ2-3; no clear D. Looked up from germline, CDR1 is KGHSY and CDR2 is FQNENV. V was clipped by 2 bases and J by 0 bases, with 9 bases between them. CDR3 size: 15 residues. This CDR3 is CASSQGATSTDTQYF. CDR3 in DNA: TGTGCCAGCAGCCAAGGCGCAACTAGCACAGATACGCAGTATTTT. The full variable domain, with the rest looked up from reference TRBV16 and TRBJ2-3, is GEEVAQTPKHLVRGEGQKAKLYCAPIKGHSYVFWYQQVLKNEFKFLISFQNENVFDETGMPKERFSAKCLPNSPCSLEIQATKLEDSAVYFCASSQGATSTDTQYFGPGTRLTVL.

The genes are TRBV3-1 (or the pseudogene TRBV3-2) and TRBJ1-3; 9 bases align to TRBD1. The junction had 9 bases not matched to a gene; V was cut back by 0 bases and J by 6 bases. Looked up from germline, CDR1 is LGHDT and CDR2 is YNNKEL (reference sequence). The CDR3 loop spans 17 amino acids. The CDR3 spells CASSQDPGQGYENTIYF. CDR3 DNA: TGTGCCAGCAGCCAAGATCCGGGACAGGGATACGAAAACACCATATATTTT.

This sequence joins TRBV6-5 and TRBJ1-1, with D maybe TRBD1 (5 bases). Germline V gene data show CDR1 as MNHEY and CDR2 as SVGAGI. Trimming stripped 0 bases from V and 5 bases from J, with 13 bases between. The CDR3 runs 15 residues. CDR3 residues: CASSYSEGLRTEAFF. CDR3 sequence (DNA): TGTGCCAGCAGTTACTCCGAGGGGTTGAGAACTGAAGCTTTCTTT.

CDR3 coding DNA: TGTGCCAGCAGTTTACGAGGGGGGACCGAAGAGACCCAGTACTTC. Its protein is CASSLRGGTEETQYF. The chain uses TRBV27 and TRBJ2-5; TRBD1 or TRBD2 may be the D gene (6 bases each). CDR1 is MNHEY, CDR2 SMNVEV, per germline (reference sequence). Trimming took 2 bases from V and 3 from J, leaving 13 bases between them. The CDR3 loop spans 15 amino acids.

CDR3 sequence: CASIVPGSGNTIYF. DNA for the CDR3: TGTGCCAGTATCGTGCCGGGCTCTGGAAACACCATATATTTT. This chain connects TRBV19 to TRBJ1-3; D is undetermined. The CDR3 runs to 14 residues. Looked up from germline, CDR1 is LNHDA and CDR2 is SQIVND (reference sequence). V lost 7 bases to trimming and J lost 0 bases, with 10 bases between them.

This clone was seen only once. The chain employs TRBV7-9 and TRBJ1-1, with no clear D. The V gene's germline CDR1 is SEHNR and CDR2 FQNEAQ (reference sequence). The ends were cut back, 5 bases at V and 0 bases at J, with 10 bases in the middle. This CDR3 spans 14 amino acids. The CDR3 is CASSIGDMNTEAFF. The CDR3 nucleotides are TGTGCCAGCAGCATAGGTGACATGAACACTGAAGCTTTCTTT.

The rearrangement uses TRBV29-1 and TRBJ1-1, with D uncertain. The length of the CDR3 is 13 residues. Germline V gene data show CDR1 as SQVTM and CDR2 as ANQGSEA. The ends were cut back, 7 bases at V and 1 base at J, with 13 bases in the middle. CDR3 sequence (DNA): TGCAGCGATACGTCTGAGGGGAACACTGAAGCTTTCTTT. Its translation: CSDTSEGNTEAFF.

This clone was seen more than once but under ten times. The chain uses TRBV5-1 and TRBJ2-1; D perhaps matches TRBD2 (5 bases). Germline assignment: CDR1 SGHRS and CDR2 YFSETQ. Between the trimmed V and J ends, which lost 4 bases and 2 bases, there was a span of 10 bases. The length of the CDR3 is 14 residues. DNA of the CDR3: TGCGCCAGCAGCGCAGCGGAGACCTACAATGAGCAGTTCTTC. It yields the protein CASSAAETYNEQFF.

The V and J genes are TRBV11-2 and TRBJ2-7; TRBD2 aligns across 10 bases. The trim removed 5 bases at V and 6 bases at J, leaving 7 bases unmatched. Looked up from germline, CDR1 is SGHAT and CDR2 is FQNNGV. The length of the CDR3 is 14 residues. The CDR3 reads CASSPHRLAGEQYF. The CDR3 DNA reads as TGTGCCAGCAGCCCTCACCGACTAGCGGGCGAGCAGTACTTC. The whole variable domain, filled in from reference TRBV11-2 and TRBJ2-7, reads EAGVAQSPRYKIIEKRQSVAFWCNPISGHATLYWYQQILGQGPKLLIQFQNNGVVDDSQLPKDRFSAERLKGVDSTLKIQPAKLEDSAVYLCASSPHRLAGEQYFGPGTRLTVT.

Written as DNA, the CDR3 is TGTGCCAGCAGTGTTGGGGGGCTTTGGAATGAGCAGTTCTTC. It encodes CASSVGGLWNEQFF. This rearrangement joins TRBV6-4 to TRBJ2-1; either TRBD1 or TRBD2 may fit D (6 bases each). Germline assignment: CDR1 MRHNA and CDR2 SNTAGT. The CDR3 has 14 residues. V was shortened by 4 bases and J by 7 bases, with 14 bases between the two germline ends.

Remarks on this clone: Different DNA sequences within this sample yield the same CDR3. The chain uses TRBV7-2 and TRBJ1-2, with D tentatively TRBD1 (6 bases). Germline CDR1 is SGHTA and CDR2 is FQGNSA. This CDR3 is 12 amino acids long. The germline V and J ends were trimmed by 5 bases and 8 bases, with 12 bases remaining between them. In nucleotides, the CDR3 is TGTGCCAGCAGCCTACAGGGCTACGGCTACACCTTC. Residues: CASSLQGYGYTF. Based on the CDR3 plus reference TRBV7-2 and TRBJ1-2, the full variable domain is GAGVSQSPSNKVTEKGKDVELRCDPISGHTALYWYRQSLGQGLEFLIYFQGNSAPDKSGLPSDRFSAERTGGSVSTLTIQRTQQEDSAVYLCASSLQGYGYTFGSGTRLTVV.